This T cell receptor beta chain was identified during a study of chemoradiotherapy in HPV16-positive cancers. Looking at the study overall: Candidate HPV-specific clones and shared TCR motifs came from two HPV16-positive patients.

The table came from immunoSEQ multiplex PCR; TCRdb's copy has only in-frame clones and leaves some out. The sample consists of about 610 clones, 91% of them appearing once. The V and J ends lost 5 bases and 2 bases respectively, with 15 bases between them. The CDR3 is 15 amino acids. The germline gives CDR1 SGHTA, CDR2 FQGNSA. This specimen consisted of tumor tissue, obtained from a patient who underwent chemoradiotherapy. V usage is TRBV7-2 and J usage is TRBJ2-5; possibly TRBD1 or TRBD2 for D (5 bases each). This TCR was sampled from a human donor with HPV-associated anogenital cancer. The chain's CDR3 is CASSRRDGGQETQYF. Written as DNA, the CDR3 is TGTGCCAGCAGCCGAAGGGACGGTGGGCAAGAGACCCAGTACTTC.